These T cell receptor beta chains were read from a single sample in a study of T-cell reconstitution after alpha-beta-depleted transplantation in children. Each CDR3 protein gets one entry after TCRdb re-called the PCR reads with MiXCR. This table holds hundreds of thousands of distinct CDR3 sequences, over 10% found once. The material sequenced was PBMCs, mostly from graft donor cells, taken 360 days after TCRalphabeta/CD19-depleted stem cell transplant. Receptor source: a male patient younger than 18 who had a stem cell transplant for acute myeloid leukemia, so the T cells may come from the graft donor. CDR3s include the opening cysteine and the closing phenylalanine or tryptophan. The D gene is left open where the match is weak. Rows give clone size only sometimes, using once, few, many, or a class for an expanded clone.

size | J | D | V | DNA | CDR3
many | TRBJ2-7 | - | TRBV20-1 | TGCAGTGCGGGCAGGGGTGAGAGCTCCTACGAGCAGTACTTC | CSAGRGESSYEQYF
many | TRBJ2-1 | TRBD1 | TRBV29-1 | TGCAGCGTTGCCCCGGGACAGCCACTCTTGGGCAATGAGCAGTTCTTC | CSVAPGQPLLGNEQFF
- | TRBJ2-7 | TRBD2 | TRBV27 | TGTGCCAGCAGTTTAACTCTTCCTAGCGGCCCCCACGAGCAGTACTTC | CASSLTLPSGPHEQYF
- | TRBJ2-3 | - | TRBV4-3 | TGCGCCAGCAGCCAAGATGGTCGGGTTACGCAGTATTTT | CASSQDGRVTQYF
- | TRBJ2-2 | TRBD1 | TRBV12-3/TRBV12-4 | TGTGCCAGCTCCCCTGGGGTGACAGGGGTAGGAACCGGGGAGCTGTTTTTT | CASSPGVTGVGTGELFF
- | TRBJ2-3 | TRBD1 | TRBV10-3 | TGTGCCACGGACAGGGATAGCACAGATACGCAGTATTTT | CATDRDSTDTQYF
- | TRBJ2-5 | - | TRBV20-1 | TGCAGTGCCACGGCCACGGGAACACAGTACTTC | CSATATGTQYF
- | TRBJ2-3 | - | TRBV28 | TGTGCCAGCAGTTTCCCGGACCTTGGCAGCACAGATACGCAGTATTTT | CASSFPDLGSTDTQYF
few | TRBJ2-3 | - | TRBV25-1 | TGTGCCAGCAGTGGACGGGACTCCCTCACAGATACGCAGTATTTT | CASSGRDSLTDTQYF
few | TRBJ2-2 | - | TRBV5-5 | TGTGCCAGCAGCTTGGATCTTTCCGGGACAAAAACCGGGGAGCTGTTTTTT | CASSLDLSGTKTGELFF
- | TRBJ1-3 | - | TRBV25-1 | TGTGCCAGCAGTGAATTCGTTACAGTGGGAAACACCATATATTTT | CASSEFVTVGNTIYF
few | TRBJ2-6 | - | TRBV29-1 | TGCAGCGTCGACGACGAGACTGGGGCCAACGTCCTGACTTTC | CSVDDETGANVLTF
many | TRBJ2-1 | TRBD2 | TRBV27 | TGTGCCAGCAGTCTCCCCGGGACTACCAACAATGAGCAGTTCTTC | CASSLPGTTNNEQFF
many | TRBJ1-2 | TRBD1 | TRBV29-1 | TGCAGCGTTGTGGGGACAGCCGCCCCCTATGGCTACACCTTC | CSVVGTAAPYGYTF
few | TRBJ2-7 | - | TRBV7-8 | TGTGCCAGCAGCTTAGATGACCGGGCCATCTCCTACGAGCAGTACTTC | CASSLDDRAISYEQYF
few | TRBJ2-5 | - | TRBV5-1 | TGCGCCAGCAGCTTGGCCAGAGGACAGCAAGAGACCCAGTACTTC | CASSLARGQQETQYF
few | TRBJ2-1 | - | TRBV5-6 | TGTGCCAGCAGCTTGGTGGCGTGGAGCTCCTACAATGAGCAGTTCTTC | CASSLVAWSSYNEQFF
- | TRBJ2-7 | - | TRBV7-2 | TGTGCCAGCAGCTCCCCCTTTTACGAGCAGTACTTC | CASSSPFYEQYF
- | TRBJ2-7 | - | TRBV7-9 | TGTGCCAGCAGCTTAGGGGGTCCCCGGGGGCAGTACTTC | CASSLGGPRGQYF
many | TRBJ2-5 | - | TRBV28 | TGTGCCAGCAGTTTACCCCCCGGTCAAGAGACCCAGTACTTC | CASSLPPGQETQYF
- | TRBJ2-1 | - | TRBV19 | TGTGCCAGTAGGCGAGGTGGGGTACAATCTGAGCAGTTCTTC | CASRRGGVQSEQFF
few | TRBJ2-5 | - | TRBV28 | TGTGCCAGCAGTTTAGAACCCAAGAGAGAGGCCCAGTACTTC | CASSLEPKREAQYF
- | TRBJ2-6 | - | TRBV29-1 | TGCAGCGTTGTGGGTCTAGGGTCGGCAGGGGATGGGGCCAACGTCCTGACTTTC | CSVVGLGSAGDGANVLTF
- | TRBJ2-7 | TRBD1 | TRBV7-2 | TGTGCCAGCAGCGGTGAGGACAGGATTTACGAGCAGTACTTC | CASSGEDRIYEQYF
few | TRBJ2-7 | - | TRBV12-3/TRBV12-4 | TGTGCCAGCAGTTTAAATCGAGGTCCCTCGGGGCAGTACTTC | CASSLNRGPSGQYF
- | TRBJ2-2 | TRBD1 | TRBV6-2/TRBV6-3 | TGTGCCACCCGACAGGGGGGCAGCACCGGGGAGCTGTTTTTT | CATRQGGSTGELFF